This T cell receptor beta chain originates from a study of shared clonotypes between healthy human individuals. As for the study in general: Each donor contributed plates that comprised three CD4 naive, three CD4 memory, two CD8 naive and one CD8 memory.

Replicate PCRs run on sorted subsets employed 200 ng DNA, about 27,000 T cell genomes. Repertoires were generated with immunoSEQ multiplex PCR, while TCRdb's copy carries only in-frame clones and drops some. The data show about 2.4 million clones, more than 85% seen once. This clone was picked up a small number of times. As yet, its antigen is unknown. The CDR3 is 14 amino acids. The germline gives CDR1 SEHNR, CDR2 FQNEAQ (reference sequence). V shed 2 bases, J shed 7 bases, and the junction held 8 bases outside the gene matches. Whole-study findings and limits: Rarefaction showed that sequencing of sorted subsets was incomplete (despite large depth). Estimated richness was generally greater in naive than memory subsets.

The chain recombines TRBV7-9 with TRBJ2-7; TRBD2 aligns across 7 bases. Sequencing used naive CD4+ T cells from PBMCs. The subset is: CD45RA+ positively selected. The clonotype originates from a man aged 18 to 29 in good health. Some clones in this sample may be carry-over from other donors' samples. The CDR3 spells CASSLTGRATEQYF. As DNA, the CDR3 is TGTGCCAGCAGCTTAACGGGGAGGGCTACAGAGCAGTACTTC.